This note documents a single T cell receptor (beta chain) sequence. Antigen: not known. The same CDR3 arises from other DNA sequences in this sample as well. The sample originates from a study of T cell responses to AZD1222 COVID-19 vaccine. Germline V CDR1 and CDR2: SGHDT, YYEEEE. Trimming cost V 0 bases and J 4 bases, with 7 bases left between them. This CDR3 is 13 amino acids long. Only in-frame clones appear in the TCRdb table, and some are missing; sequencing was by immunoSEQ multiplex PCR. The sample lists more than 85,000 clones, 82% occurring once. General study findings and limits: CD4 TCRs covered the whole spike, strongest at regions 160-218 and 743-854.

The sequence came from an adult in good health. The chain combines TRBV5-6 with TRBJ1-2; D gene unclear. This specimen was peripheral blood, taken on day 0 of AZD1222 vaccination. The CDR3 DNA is TGTGCCAGCAGCTTGGTGGATTCCTATGGCTACACCTTC. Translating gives CASSLVDSYGYTF.